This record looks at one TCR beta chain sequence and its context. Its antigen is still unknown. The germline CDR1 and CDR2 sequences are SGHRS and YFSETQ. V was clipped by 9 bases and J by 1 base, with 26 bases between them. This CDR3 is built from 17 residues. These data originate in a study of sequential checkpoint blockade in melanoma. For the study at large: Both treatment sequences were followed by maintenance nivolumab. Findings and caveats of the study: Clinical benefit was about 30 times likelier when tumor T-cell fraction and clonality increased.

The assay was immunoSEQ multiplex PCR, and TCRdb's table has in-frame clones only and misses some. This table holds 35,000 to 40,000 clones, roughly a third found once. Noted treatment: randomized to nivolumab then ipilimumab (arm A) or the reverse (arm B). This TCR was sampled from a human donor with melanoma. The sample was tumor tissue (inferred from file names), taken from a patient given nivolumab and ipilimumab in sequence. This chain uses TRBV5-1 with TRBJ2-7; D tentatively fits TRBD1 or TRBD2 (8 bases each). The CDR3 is CATALGGDRPESYEQYF. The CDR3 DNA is TGCGCCACCGCGCTCGGGGGGGACAGGCCGGAATCCTACGAGCAGTACTTC.